Shown below are 4 T cell receptor beta chains from a single sample sequenced in a study of cytotoxic CD8 clonotypes in ibrutinib-treated CLL. Using immunoSEQ multiplex PCR, the repertoire was profiled, and TCRdb retains in-frame clones only, with some absent. The repertoire includes 130,000 to 150,000 clones, approximately 81% of them detected once, and 13% sits in the top ten. The starting material was PBMCs, obtained after 12 months of ibrutinib treatment. The receptors derive from a human donor with chronic lymphocytic leukemia.

This clone has more than one count but fewer than ten. CDR3 coding DNA: TGTGCCAGCAGCTTTCTAGCGGGAGAATTCGAGCAGTACTTC. Translating it yields CASSFLAGEFEQYF. The chain couples TRBV7-2 to TRBJ2-7; TRBD2 matches at 10 bases. CDR1 is SGHTA, CDR2 FQGNSA, per germline. The CDR3 loop spans 14 amino acids. V lost 3 bases to trimming and J lost 6 bases; unmatched junction nucleotides: 5.

This clone was detected only a few times. The rearrangement uses TRBV4-1 and TRBJ1-2, with D perhaps matching TRBD1 (5 bases). The CDR3 consists of 13 residues. Germline lookup yields CDR1 MGHRA and CDR2 YSYEKL. Trimming removed 2 bases from V and 3 bases from J, with 7 bases in between. CDR3 residues: CASSQQGDYGYTF. The CDR3 nucleotides read TGCGCCAGCAGCCAACAGGGAGACTATGGCTACACCTTC.

The V gene is TRBV15, the J gene TRBJ2-5, with TRBD1 identical over 8 bases. This CDR3 has 15 residues. With V trimmed by 4 bases and J by 5 bases, 9 bases remained unmatched. The germline V gene has CDR1 LNHNV and CDR2 YYDKDF (reference sequence). In DNA, the CDR3 is TGTGCCACCAGCACTCGACAGGGGTCAGGCGAGACCCAGTACTTC. Its translation: CATSTRQGSGETQYF.

This chain uses TRBV4-1 with TRBJ2-1; D is uncertain. CDR1 and CDR2 from the germline V gene are MGHRA and YSYEKL. The CDR3 is made up of 14 amino acids. Trimming left V 1 base short and J 4 bases short, with 8 bases between. Here the CDR3 reads CASSQGPLYNEQFF. CDR3 DNA sequence: TGCGCCAGCAGCCAAGGGCCGTTGTACAATGAGCAGTTCTTC.